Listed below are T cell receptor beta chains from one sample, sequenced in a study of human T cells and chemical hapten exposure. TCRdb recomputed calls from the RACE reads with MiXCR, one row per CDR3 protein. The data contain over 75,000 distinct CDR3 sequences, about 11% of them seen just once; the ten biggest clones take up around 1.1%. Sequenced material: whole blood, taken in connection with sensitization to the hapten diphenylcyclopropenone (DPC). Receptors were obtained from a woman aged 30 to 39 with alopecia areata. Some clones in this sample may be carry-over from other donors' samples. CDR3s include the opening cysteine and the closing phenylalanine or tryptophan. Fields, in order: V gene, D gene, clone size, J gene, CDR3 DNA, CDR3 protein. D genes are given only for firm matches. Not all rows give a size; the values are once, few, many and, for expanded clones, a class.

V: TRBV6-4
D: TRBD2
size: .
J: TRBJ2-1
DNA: TGTGCCAGCAGTGGACTAGCGGGAAGCGGCGATGAGCAGTTCTTC
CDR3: CASSGLAGSGDEQFF

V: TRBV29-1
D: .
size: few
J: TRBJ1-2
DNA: TGCAGCGTTGAAGATCAAGGTATGGGCTATGGCTACACCTTC
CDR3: CSVEDQGMGYGYTF

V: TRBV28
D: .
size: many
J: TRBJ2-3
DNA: TGTGCCAGCAGTTTAAGAACAGATACGCAGTATTTT
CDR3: CASSLRTDTQYF

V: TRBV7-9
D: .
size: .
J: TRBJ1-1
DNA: TGTGCCAGCAGCGGCAGGGTGGGGCAGGCTGAAGCTTTCTTT
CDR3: CASSGRVGQAEAFF

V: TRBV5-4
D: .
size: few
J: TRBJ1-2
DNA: TGTGCCAGCAGCTTTGATCAGGGGCTTCGAGGCTACACCTTC
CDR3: CASSFDQGLRGYTF

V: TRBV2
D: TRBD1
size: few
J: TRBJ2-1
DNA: TGTGCCAGCAGCGGGACAGGGGGCTTGGATGAGCAGTTCTTC
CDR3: CASSGTGGLDEQFF

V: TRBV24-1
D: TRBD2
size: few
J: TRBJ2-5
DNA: TGTGCCACCAGTGATCCCGGCGGTAGCGGGAGGGCCGAAGAGACCCAGTACTTC
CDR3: CATSDPGGSGRAEETQYF

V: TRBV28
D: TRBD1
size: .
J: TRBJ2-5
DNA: TGTGCCAGCAGTCTCGTGACCGGGACAGGGGCTCAAGAGACCCAGTACTTC
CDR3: CASSLVTGTGAQETQYF

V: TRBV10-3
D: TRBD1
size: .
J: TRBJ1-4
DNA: TGTGCCATCCGGGGGGACAGGGGTAATGAAAAACTGTTTTTT
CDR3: CAIRGDRGNEKLFF

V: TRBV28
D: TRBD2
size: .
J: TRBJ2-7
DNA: TGTGCCAGCAGTTTAGAGCGGGACCGCTACGAGCAGTACTTC
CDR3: CASSLERDRYEQYF

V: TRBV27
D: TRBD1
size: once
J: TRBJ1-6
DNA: TGTGCCAGCAGTCTAGGGACAGCCAATAATTCACCCCTCCACTTT
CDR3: CASSLGTANNSPLHF

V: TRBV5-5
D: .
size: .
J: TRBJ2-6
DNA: TGTGCCAGCAGCTATTATTATCTCTCTGGGGCCAACGTCCTGACTTTC
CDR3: CASSYYYLSGANVLTF

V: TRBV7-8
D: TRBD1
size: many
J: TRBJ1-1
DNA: TGTGCCAGCAGCCTAAGGACAGGGAGCACTGAAGCTTTCTTT
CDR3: CASSLRTGSTEAFF

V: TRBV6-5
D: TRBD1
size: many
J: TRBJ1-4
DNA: TGTGCCAGCAGTTACTCTTCGGGGACAGGGTTTGAAAAACTGTTTTTT
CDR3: CASSYSSGTGFEKLFF

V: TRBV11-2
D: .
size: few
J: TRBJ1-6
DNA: TGTGCCAGCAGCTTTGGGCCAGAATCCTATAATTCACCCCTCCACTTT
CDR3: CASSFGPESYNSPLHF

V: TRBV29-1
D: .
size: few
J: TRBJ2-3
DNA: TGCAGCGTTGAAGTAATGGGGGAGGTCACAGATACGCAGTATTTT
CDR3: CSVEVMGEVTDTQYF

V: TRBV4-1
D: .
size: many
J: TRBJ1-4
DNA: TGCGCCAGCAGCCGAGAGAGTGAAAAACTGTTTTTT
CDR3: CASSRESEKLFF

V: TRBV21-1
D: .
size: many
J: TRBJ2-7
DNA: TGTGCCAGCAGCAAGGCGCGGGCCACCTACGAGCAGTACTTC
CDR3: CASSKARATYEQYF

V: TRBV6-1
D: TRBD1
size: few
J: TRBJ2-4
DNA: TGTGCCACCGAAACGGGACAGGGGGCCAACATTCAGTACTTC
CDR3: CATETGQGANIQYF

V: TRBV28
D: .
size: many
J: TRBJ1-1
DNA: TGTGCCAGCAAATTCAGGGGCTCTGGGATGAACACTGAAGCTTTCTTT
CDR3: CASKFRGSGMNTEAFF

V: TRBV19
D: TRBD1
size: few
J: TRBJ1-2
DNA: TGTGCCAGTAGTATCCGGACAGGGCCAGCTAACTATGGCTACACCTTC
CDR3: CASSIRTGPANYGYTF

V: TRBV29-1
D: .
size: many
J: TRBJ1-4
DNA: TGCAGCGTTTTGGCTCCGCCGGAAGGTGAAAAACTGTTTTTT
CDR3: CSVLAPPEGEKLFF

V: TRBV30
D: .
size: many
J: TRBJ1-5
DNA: TGTGCCTGGAGTCAACAGGACGGTCAGCCCCAGCATTTT
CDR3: CAWSQQDGQPQHF

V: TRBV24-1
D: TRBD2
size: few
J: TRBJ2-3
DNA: TGTGCCACCAGTGATTTGACGTCAGCGGGGAGCACAGATACGCAGTATTTT
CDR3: CATSDLTSAGSTDTQYF

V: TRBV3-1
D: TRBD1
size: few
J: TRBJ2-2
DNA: TGTGCCAGCAGACCTCCCGGACAGGGCCGTGGCACCGGGGAGCTGTTTTTT
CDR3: CASRPPGQGRGTGELFF

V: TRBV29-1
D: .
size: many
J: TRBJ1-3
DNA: TGCAGCGCCCGTCAGGCCTCTGGAAACACCATATATTTT
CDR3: CSARQASGNTIYF

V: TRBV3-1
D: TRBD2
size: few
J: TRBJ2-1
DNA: TGTGCCAGCAGCCAAAGCGGGGGGTTTAGCCCCTACAATGAGCAGTTCTTC
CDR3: CASSQSGGFSPYNEQFF

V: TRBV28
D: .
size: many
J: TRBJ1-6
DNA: TGTGCCAGCAGTAGAAGGGCCCTTATCGGGCCCCTCCACTTT
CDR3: CASSRRALIGPLHF

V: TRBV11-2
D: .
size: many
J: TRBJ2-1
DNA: TGTGCCAGCAGCTTACTGGGTGGCGGGTTCAGTGAGCAGTTCTTC
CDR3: CASSLLGGGFSEQFF

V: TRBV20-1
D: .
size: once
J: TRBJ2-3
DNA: TGCAGTGCCCCAATAGCGTCAGATACGCAGTATTTT
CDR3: CSAPIASDTQYF

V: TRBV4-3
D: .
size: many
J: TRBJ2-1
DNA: TGCGCCAGCAGCCAAGAACAGGGGGGGAGGCAGTTCTTC
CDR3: CASSQEQGGRQFF

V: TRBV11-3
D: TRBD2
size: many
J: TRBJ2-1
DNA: TGTGCCAGCAGCCCGGGACGGGAGGGCTCCTACAATGAGCAGTTCTTC
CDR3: CASSPGREGSYNEQFF

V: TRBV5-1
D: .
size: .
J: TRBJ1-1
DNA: TGCGCCAGCAGCGTCCAGGGTGGGGGGACTGAAGCTTTCTTT
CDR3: CASSVQGGGTEAFF

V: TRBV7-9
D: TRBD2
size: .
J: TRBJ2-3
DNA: TGTGCCAGCAGCTCTAGCGGGGGCAGCACAGATACGCAGTATTTT
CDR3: CASSSSGGSTDTQYF

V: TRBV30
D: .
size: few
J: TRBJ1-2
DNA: TGTGCCTGGAGTGTGGGGTCCGTTTATGGCTACACCTTC
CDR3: CAWSVGSVYGYTF

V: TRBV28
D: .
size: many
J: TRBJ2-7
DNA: TGTGCCAGCAGTTTCCCCGGGGGAACCTACGAGCAGTACTTC
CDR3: CASSFPGGTYEQYF

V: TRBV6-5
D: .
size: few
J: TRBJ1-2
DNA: TGTGCCAGCAGTTATGAGGCAGCTGCTTATGGCTACACCTTC
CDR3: CASSYEAAAYGYTF

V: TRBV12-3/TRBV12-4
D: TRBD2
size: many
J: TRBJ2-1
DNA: TGTGCCAGCAGTTTAATCCCAGCTAGCGGGCGGGACGGTGAGCAGTTCTTC
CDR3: CASSLIPASGRDGEQFF

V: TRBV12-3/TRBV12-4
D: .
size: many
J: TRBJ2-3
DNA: TGTGCCAGCAGTTGGACCGCAAGCACAGATACGCAGTATTTT
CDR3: CASSWTASTDTQYF

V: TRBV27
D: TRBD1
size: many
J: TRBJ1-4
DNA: TGTGCCAGCAGTTCATCGTGGACAGGGTGGGGTGAAAAACTGTTTTTT
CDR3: CASSSSWTGWGEKLFF

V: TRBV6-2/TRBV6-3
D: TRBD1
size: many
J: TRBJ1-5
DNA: TGTGCCAGCAGTCAAAGACAGGGTGGACAGCCCCAGCATTTT
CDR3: CASSQRQGGQPQHF

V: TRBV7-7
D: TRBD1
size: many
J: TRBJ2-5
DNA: TGTGCTAGCAGCCTCCAGGGGGTCAAGACCCAGTACTTC
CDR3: CASSLQGVKTQYF

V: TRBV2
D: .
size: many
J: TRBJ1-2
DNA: TGTGCCAGCAGTGTCCGACAGGCCTCCGCCTATGGCTACACCTTC
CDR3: CASSVRQASAYGYTF

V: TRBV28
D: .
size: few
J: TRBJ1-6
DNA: TGTGCCAGCAATACCCCTGGAGAATTTGAGAGGCCGAATAATTCACCCCTCGACTTT
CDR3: CASNTPGEFERPNNSPLDF

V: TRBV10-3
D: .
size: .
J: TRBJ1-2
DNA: TGTGCCATCAGCCCTAGCCTTAACTATGGCTACACCTTC
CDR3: CAISPSLNYGYTF

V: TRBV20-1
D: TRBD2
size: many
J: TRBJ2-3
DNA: TGCAGTGCCCTAGCGGATTTGGGCACAGATACGCAGTATTTT
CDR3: CSALADLGTDTQYF

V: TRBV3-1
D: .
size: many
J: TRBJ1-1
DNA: TGTGCCAGCAGCGCCTGGCGCACTGAAGCTTTCTTT
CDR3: CASSAWRTEAFF

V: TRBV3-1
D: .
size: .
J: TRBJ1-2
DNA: TGTGCCAGCAGCCAAGCCGGGGAGCGGGACTATGGCTACACCTTC
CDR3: CASSQAGERDYGYTF

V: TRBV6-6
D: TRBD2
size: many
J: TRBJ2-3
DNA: TGTGCCAGCAGTCCCCACACTAGCGTACCAGATACGCAGTATTTT
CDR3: CASSPHTSVPDTQYF

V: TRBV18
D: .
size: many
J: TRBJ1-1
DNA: TGTGCCAGCTCAGCAGGGGCCATGAACACTGAAGCTTTCTTT
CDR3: CASSAGAMNTEAFF

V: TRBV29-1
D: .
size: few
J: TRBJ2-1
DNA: TGCAGCGTGCCAGGGAGCTCCTACAATGAGCAGTTCTTC
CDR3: CSVPGSSYNEQFF

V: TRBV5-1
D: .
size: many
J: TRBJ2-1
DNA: TGCGCCAGCACCCCCTCCGGCGCCAACAACAATGAGCAGTTCTTC
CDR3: CASTPSGANNNEQFF

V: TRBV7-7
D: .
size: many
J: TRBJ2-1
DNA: TGTGCTAGCAGCCCGGACATCTACTACACTATTTTCAATGAGCAGTTCTTC
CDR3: CASSPDIYYTIFNEQFF

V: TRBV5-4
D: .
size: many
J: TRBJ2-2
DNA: TGTGCCAGCAGAGCCGGGACGGAGAACACCGGGGAGCTGTTTTTT
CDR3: CASRAGTENTGELFF

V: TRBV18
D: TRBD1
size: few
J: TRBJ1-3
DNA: TGTGCCAGCTCACCCCCCAGGGGGGTAACCGGAAACACCATATATTTT
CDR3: CASSPPRGVTGNTIYF

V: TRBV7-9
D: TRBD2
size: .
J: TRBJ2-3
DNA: TGTGCCAGCAGCTTAGCCGTGGCTAGCGGGAGCGGTTATACGCAGTATTTT
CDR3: CASSLAVASGSGYTQYF

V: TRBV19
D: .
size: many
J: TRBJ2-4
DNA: TGTGCCAGTAGTAGCCTAGCCAAAAACATTCAGTACTTC
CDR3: CASSSLAKNIQYF

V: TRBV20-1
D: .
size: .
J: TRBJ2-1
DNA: TGCAGTGCTAGAGTGCAGGGCCCCTACAATGAGCAGTTCTTC
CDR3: CSARVQGPYNEQFF

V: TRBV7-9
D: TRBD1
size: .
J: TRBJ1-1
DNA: TGTGCCAGCAGCCCCCAAGGGACAGCCCCTGAAGCTTTCTTT
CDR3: CASSPQGTAPEAFF

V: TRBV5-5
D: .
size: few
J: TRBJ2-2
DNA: TGTGCCAGCAGCCCTCTCTGGTTTAGCACCGGGGAGCTGTTTTTT
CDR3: CASSPLWFSTGELFF